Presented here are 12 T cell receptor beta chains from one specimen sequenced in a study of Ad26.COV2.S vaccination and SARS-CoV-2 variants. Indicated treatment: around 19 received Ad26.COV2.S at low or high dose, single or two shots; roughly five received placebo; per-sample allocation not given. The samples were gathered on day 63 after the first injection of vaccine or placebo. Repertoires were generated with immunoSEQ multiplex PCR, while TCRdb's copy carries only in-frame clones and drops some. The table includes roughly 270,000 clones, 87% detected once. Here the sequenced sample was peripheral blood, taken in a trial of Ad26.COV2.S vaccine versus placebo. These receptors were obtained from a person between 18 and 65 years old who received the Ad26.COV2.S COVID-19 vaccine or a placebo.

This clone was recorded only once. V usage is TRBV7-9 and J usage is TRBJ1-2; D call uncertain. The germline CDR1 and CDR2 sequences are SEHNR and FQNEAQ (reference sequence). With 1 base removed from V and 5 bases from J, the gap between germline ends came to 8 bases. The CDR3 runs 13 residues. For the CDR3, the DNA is TGTGCCAGCAGCTTAGTTGGGAAATATGGCTACACCTTC. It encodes CASSLVGKYGYTF.

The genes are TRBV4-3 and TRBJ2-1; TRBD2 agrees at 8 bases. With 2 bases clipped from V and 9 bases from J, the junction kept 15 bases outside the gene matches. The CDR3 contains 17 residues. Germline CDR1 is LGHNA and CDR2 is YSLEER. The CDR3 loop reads CASSQHQRGTPLGEQFF. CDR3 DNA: TGCGCCAGCAGCCAACACCAGCGGGGGACCCCCCTGGGTGAGCAGTTCTTC.

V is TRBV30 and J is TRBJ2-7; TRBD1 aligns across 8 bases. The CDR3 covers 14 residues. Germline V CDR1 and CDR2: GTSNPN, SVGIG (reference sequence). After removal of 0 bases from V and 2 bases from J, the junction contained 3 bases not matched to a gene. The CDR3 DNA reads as TGTGCCTGGAGTGTACGACAGGGGCCCTACGAGCAGTACTTC. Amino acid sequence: CAWSVRQGPYEQYF.

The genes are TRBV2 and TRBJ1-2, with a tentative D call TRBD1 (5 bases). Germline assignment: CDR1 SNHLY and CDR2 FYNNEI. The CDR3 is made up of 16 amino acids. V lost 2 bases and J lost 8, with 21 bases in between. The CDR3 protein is CASSESPPGPLSGYTF. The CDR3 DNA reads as TGTGCCAGCAGTGAATCCCCCCCAGGGCCCCTAAGCGGCTACACCTTC.

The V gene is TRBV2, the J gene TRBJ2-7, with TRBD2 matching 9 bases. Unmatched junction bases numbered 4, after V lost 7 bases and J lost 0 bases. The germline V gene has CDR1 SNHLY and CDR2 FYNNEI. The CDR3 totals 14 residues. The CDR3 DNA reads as TGTGCCAGCAAACAGACTAGCGGCTCCTACGAGCAGTACTTC. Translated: CASKQTSGSYEQYF. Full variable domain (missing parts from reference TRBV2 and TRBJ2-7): EPEVTQTPSHQVTQMGQEVILRCVPISNHLYFYWYRQILGQKVEFLVSFYNNEISEKSEIFDDQFSVERPDGSNFTLKIRSTKLEDSAMYFCASKQTSGSYEQYFGPGTRLTVT.

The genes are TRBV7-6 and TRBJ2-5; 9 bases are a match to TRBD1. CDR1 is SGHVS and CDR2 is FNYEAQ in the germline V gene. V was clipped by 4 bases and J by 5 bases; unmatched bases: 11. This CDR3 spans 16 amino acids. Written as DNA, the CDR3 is TGTGCCAGCAGCTCCATTCCGGACAGGGGTAGGGAGACCCAGTACTTC. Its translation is CASSSIPDRGRETQYF.

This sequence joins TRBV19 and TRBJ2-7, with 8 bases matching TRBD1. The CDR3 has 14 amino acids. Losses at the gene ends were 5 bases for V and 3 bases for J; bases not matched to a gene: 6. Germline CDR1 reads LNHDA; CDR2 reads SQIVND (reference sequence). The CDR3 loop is CASSPRTGNYEQYF. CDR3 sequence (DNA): TGTGCCAGTAGTCCCCGGACAGGGAACTACGAGCAGTACTTC.

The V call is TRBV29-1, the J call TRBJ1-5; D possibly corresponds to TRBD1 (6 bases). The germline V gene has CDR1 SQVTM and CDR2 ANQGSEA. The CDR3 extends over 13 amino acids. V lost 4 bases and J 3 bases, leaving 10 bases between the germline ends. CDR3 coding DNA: TGCAGCGTTGTAGGGGGAAACAATCAGCCCCAGCATTTT. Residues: CSVVGGNNQPQHF.

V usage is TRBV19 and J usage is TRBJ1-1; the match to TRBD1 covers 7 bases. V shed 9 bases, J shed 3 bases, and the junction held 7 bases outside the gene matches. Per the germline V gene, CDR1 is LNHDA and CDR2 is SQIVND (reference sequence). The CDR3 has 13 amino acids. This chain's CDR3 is CASRQGSHTEAFF. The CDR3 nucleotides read TGTGCCAGCAGACAGGGCAGTCACACTGAAGCTTTCTTT.

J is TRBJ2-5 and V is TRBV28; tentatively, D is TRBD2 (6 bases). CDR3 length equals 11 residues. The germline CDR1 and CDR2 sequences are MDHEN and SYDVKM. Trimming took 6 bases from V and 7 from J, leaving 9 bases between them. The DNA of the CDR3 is TGTGCCAGCAGGAAAGCGGGGACCCAGTACTTC. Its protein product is CASRKAGTQYF. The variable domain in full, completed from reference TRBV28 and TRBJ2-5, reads DVKVTQSSRYLVKRTGEKVFLECVQDMDHENMFWYRQDPGLGLRLIYFSYDVKMKEKGDIPEGYSVSREKKERFSLILESASTNQTSMYLCASRKAGTQYFGPGTRLLVL.

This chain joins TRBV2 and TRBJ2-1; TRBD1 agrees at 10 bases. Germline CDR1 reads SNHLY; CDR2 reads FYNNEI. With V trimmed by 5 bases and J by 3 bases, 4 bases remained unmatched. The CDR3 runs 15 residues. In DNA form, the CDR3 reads TGTGCCAGCAGTTCGGGACAGGGGTACTACAATGAGCAGTTCTTC. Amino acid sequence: CASSSGQGYYNEQFF.

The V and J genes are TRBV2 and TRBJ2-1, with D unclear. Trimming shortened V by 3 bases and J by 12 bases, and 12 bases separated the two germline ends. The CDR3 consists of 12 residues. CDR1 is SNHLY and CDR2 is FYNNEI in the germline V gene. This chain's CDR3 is CASSEGRIPQFF. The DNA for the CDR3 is TGTGCCAGCAGTGAGGGTAGAATTCCGCAGTTCTTC.